This TCR beta chain was profiled in a study of T cells in localized non-small cell lung cancer. For this clone: Its antigen is as yet unknown.

The study, taken as a whole, reports: Uninvolved adjacent lung had higher T cell clonality than tumor and all other tissues. Median detection of top 100 tumor clones in adjacent lung was around 57 clones.

V gave up 4 bases and J gave up 3 bases; unmatched junction bases: 7. The CDR3 totals 15 residues. CDR1 SGHNT and CDR2 YYREEE come from the germline V gene (reference sequence). Sequencing was performed with immunoSEQ multiplex PCR; in TCRdb, only in-frame clones are kept and a portion is missing. The data show some 20,000 clones, with more than 75% seen just once and about 12% held by the top ten. Sample: PBMCs, taken before any cancer treatment. This clonotype originated in a man aged 35 to 69 with stage II squamous cell lung carcinoma. The chain is built from TRBV5-4 and TRBJ2-1; TRBD2 agrees at 7 bases. The CDR3 nucleotides read TGTGCCAGCAGCCCTGGGCGGGAGTACTACAATGAGCAGTTCTTC. Translated, it gives CASSPGREYYNEQFF.